This T cell receptor beta chain was identified in a study of metastatic and nonmetastatic thyroid tumors. This clone was seen more than once but under ten times. Patients were all untreated before their thyroid surgery. TCRdb called clones again from the PCR reads with MiXCR. The sample contains some 20,000 clones, approximately 29% of which appear only once. V lost 4 bases to trimming and J lost 2 bases, with 21 bases between them. The CDR3 covers 17 residues. Looked up from germline, CDR1 is MDHEN and CDR2 is SYDVKM. The TCR comes from a female donor with papillary thyroid cancer or a benign thyroid nodule (not recorded which). Some clones in this sample may be carry-over from other donors' samples. This chain links TRBV28 with TRBJ2-7; TRBD1 is a possible D gene (6 bases). Sequenced input: adjacent normal tissue. The DNA for the CDR3 is TGTGCCAGCAGTTCATTGTTATTCTCGGACAGAACCTACGAGCAGTACTTC. Protein product: CASSSLLFSDRTYEQYF. The variable domain in full, with the rest retrieved from reference TRBV28 and TRBJ2-7, is DVKVTQSSRYLVKRTGEKVFLECVQDMDHENMFWYRQDPGLGLRLIYFSYDVKMKEKGDIPEGYSVSREKKERFSLILESASTNQTSMYLCASSSLLFSDRTYEQYFGPGTRLTVT.